These 28 T cell receptor beta chains were sequenced from one sample in a study of OX40 agonist ivuxolimab in advanced cancers. TCRdb keeps only in-frame clones here, not all; method: immunoSEQ multiplex PCR. The data show about 76,000 clones, with over 70% seen just once and around 7.5% held by the top ten. Sequencing was performed on CD4+ or CD8+ T cells sorted from blood, taken in a trial of the OX40 agonist ivuxolimab. The source of these receptors is an adult with an advanced solid tumor such as melanoma, head and neck, liver or kidney cancer.

V is TRBV12-5 and J is TRBJ2-3; D is possibly TRBD2 (5 bases). Per germline, CDR1 LGHNT and CDR2 FRNRAP. CDR3 size: 12 residues. V lost 6 bases to trimming and J lost 8 bases, with 12 bases between them. The CDR3 nucleotides read TGTGCTAGTGGCCCGAGTGGGAGTACGCAGTATTTT. This sequence encodes CASGPSGSTQYF.

As to this clone: In the same sample, other DNA sequences code for this CDR3. The chain couples TRBV9 to TRBJ2-5; the D call may be TRBD1 or TRBD2 (6 bases each). The ends were cut back, 0 bases at V and 5 bases at J, with 14 bases in the middle. CDR3 length: 15 residues. Germline V gives CDR1 SGDLS, CDR2 YYNGEE. The CDR3 nucleotides read TGTGCCAGCAGCGTAGGGGGGGCTCCTCAGGAGACCCAGTACTTC. Its protein product is CASSVGGAPQETQYF.

This sequence joins TRBV29-1 and TRBJ1-2; the D is unclear. This CDR3 is 13 amino acids long. Germline loops: CDR1 SQVTM, CDR2 ANQGSEA. V shed 6 bases and J shed 7 bases, with 18 bases lying between them. Here the CDR3 DNA reads TGCAGCGTGAATGAGAAGGGATTGAGTGGCTACACCTTC. It is translated as CSVNEKGLSGYTF.

J is TRBJ1-1 and V is TRBV7-3, with unresolved D. V was cut by 2 bases and J by 5 bases, with 9 bases left in between. CDR3 size: 13 residues. Germline CDR1 is SGHTA and CDR2 is FQGTGA. The CDR3 DNA is TGTGCCAGCAGCTTACTGGAGGGTACTGAAGCTTTCTTT. This codes for CASSLLEGTEAFF.

In regard to this clone: One end of the junction is discordant with germline, which a read error may explain. V gene TRBV2 combines with J gene TRBJ1-2, with D possibly being TRBD1 (6 bases). The CDR3 is 12 residues long. Germline V gives CDR1 SNHLY, CDR2 FYNNEI. The CDR3 is CASRDSFYGCTF. The CDR3 DNA sequence: TGTGCCAGCAGGGACAGCTTCTATGGCTGCACCTTC.

The CDR3 region is CASSLGGAASSYEQYF. The CDR3 coding sequence is TGTGCCAGCAGCTTGGGGGGAGCGGCGAGCTCCTACGAGCAGTACTTC. This chain uses TRBV5-6 with TRBJ2-7; D is possibly TRBD2 (5 bases). CDR1 and CDR2 (germline): SGHDT, YYEEEE. This CDR3 is built from 16 residues. Deletions cut 0 bases from V and 0 bases from J, with 13 bases between.

This sequence joins TRBV2 and TRBJ2-7; D is unresolved. Germline values: CDR1 SNHLY, CDR2 FYNNEI. V lost 5 bases to trimming and J lost 5 bases, with 10 bases between them. This CDR3 comprises 12 residues. The CDR3 region has the DNA TGTGCCAGCAGTCTCACGGTCCACGAGCAGTACTTC. It specifies CASSLTVHEQYF.

This clone was detected only a few times. The gene calls are TRBV28 and TRBJ2-5, with D possibly matching TRBD1 (7 bases). V was pared by 5 bases and J by 4 bases, with 14 bases between. The CDR3 runs 14 residues. The V gene's germline CDR1 is MDHEN and CDR2 SYDVKM. The CDR3 DNA reads as TGTGCCAGCAGTCCCCAGGGGGGACCAGAGACCCAGTACTTC. The encoded protein is CASSPQGGPETQYF.

V and J are TRBV28 and TRBJ2-1; no clear D. Trimming took 2 bases from V and 1 from J, leaving 12 bases between them. Germline V gene data show CDR1 as MDHEN and CDR2 as SYDVKM. The CDR3 loop spans 16 amino acids. The DNA for the CDR3 is TGTGCCAGCAGTTTACCCCGGACCGATTCCTACAATGAGCAGTTCTTC. Translated, it gives CASSLPRTDSYNEQFF.

The J gene is TRBJ2-7, the V gene TRBV18; 9 bases are a match to TRBD1. The germline gives CDR1 KGHSH, CDR2 LQKENI. The V segment lost 3 bases and the J segment 5 bases; nucleotides outside the gene matches: 8. The CDR3 length is 15 residues. CDR3 DNA sequence: TGTGCCAGCTCACCGACAGCGACAGGGGGTCACGAGCAGTACTTC. Protein product: CASSPTATGGHEQYF.

CDR3 bases: TGCGCCAGCAGCCCAGACCCGATAGGGTTGCAGGAGACCCAGTACTTC. Its translation: CASSPDPIGLQETQYF. The J gene is TRBJ2-5, the V gene TRBV5-1; D remains unclear. The germline CDR1 and CDR2 sequences are SGHRS and YFSETQ. Trimming took 4 bases from V and 5 from J, leaving 21 bases between them. This CDR3 contains 16 residues.

This CDR3 reads CASREGAQSGELFF. As DNA, the CDR3 is TGTGCCAGCAGGGAGGGGGCGCAAAGCGGGGAGCTGTTTTTT. This chain joins TRBV2 and TRBJ2-2, with a tentative D call TRBD1 (7 bases). The germline V and J ends were trimmed by 6 bases and 7 bases, with 15 bases remaining between them. Germline values: CDR1 SNHLY, CDR2 FYNNEI. This CDR3 is built from 14 residues.

The gene calls are TRBV7-9 and TRBJ1-1; no definite D call. Germline assignment: CDR1 SEHNR and CDR2 FQNEAQ (reference sequence). The CDR3 length is 12 residues. Trimming removed 5 bases at V and 8 bases at J, with 12 bases between. The CDR3 is CASSRSDGEAFF. CDR3 DNA: TGTGCCAGCAGCCGTTCGGACGGCGAAGCTTTCTTT.

This chain links TRBV20-1 with TRBJ2-1; D unresolved. V gave up 0 bases and J gave up 5 bases, with 2 bases separating them. CDR1 and CDR2 (germline): DFQATT, SNEGSKA (reference sequence). The CDR3 extends over 11 amino acids. For the CDR3, the DNA is TGCAGTGCTAGAGAAGACAATGAGCAGTTCTTC. Translating it yields CSAREDNEQFF.

CDR3 sequence: CASSLGAQGHTYEQYF. CDR3 in DNA: TGCGCCAGCAGCTTAGGGGCCCAGGGCCATACCTACGAGCAGTACTTC. The chain has TRBV5-1 and TRBJ2-7; D possibly corresponds to TRBD1 (5 bases). V was cut by 2 bases and J by 2 bases, with 17 bases left in between. This CDR3 spans 16 amino acids. Per the germline V gene, CDR1 is SGHRS and CDR2 is YFSETQ.

The chain uses TRBV2 and TRBJ2-7; 13 bases align to TRBD2. CDR3 length: 17 amino acids. Germline V gene sequence: CDR1 SNHLY, CDR2 FYNNEI. The V gene end was trimmed by 7 bases and the J gene end by 7 bases; junction bases not matched to a gene: 16. The CDR3 loop is CASKFGLAGESPREQYF. For the CDR3, the DNA is TGTGCCAGCAAATTCGGACTAGCGGGAGAGTCTCCGCGTGAGCAGTACTTC.

V is TRBV9 and J is TRBJ2-2, with D maybe TRBD1 (6 bases). V lost 3 bases, J lost 1 base, and 13 bases lay in between. The V gene's germline CDR1 is SGDLS and CDR2 YYNGEE. The CDR3 is 16 residues long. Written as DNA, the CDR3 is TGTGCCAGCAGCGACGGTGGGGGACAGAACACCGGGGAGCTGTTTTTT. Translating it yields CASSDGGGQNTGELFF.

The chain is built from TRBV14 and TRBJ2-1, with D possibly matching TRBD1 (6 bases). V was clipped by 8 bases and J by 6 bases, with 14 bases between them. The CDR3 loop spans 13 amino acids. CDR1 is SGHDN, CDR2 FVKESK, per germline. The CDR3 nucleotides read TGTGCCAGCCGGCGGCAGGGGACCAATGAGCAGTTCTTC. The encoded protein is CASRRQGTNEQFF.

This clone was counted a few times. This chain joins TRBV5-4 and TRBJ2-2; 9 bases agree with TRBD1. V lost 4 bases to trimming and J lost 0 bases; unmatched junction nucleotides: 10. From germline, CDR1 is SGHNT and CDR2 YYREEE (reference sequence). The CDR3 has 18 amino acids. The CDR3 sequence: CASSRGGTGTSNTGELFF. The DNA of the CDR3 is TGTGCCAGCAGCAGGGGAGGGACAGGGACTTCGAACACCGGGGAGCTGTTTTTT.

The chain has TRBV19 and TRBJ1-2; maybe TRBD1 (5 bases). The germline V gene encodes CDR1 LNHDA and CDR2 SQIVND (reference sequence). With 3 bases removed from V and 0 bases from J, the gap between germline ends came to 20 bases. This CDR3 is built from 18 residues. As DNA, the CDR3 is TGTGCCAGTAGTATCGGGGGTTGGGCAGGAGGAACTAACTATGGCTACACCTTC. It encodes CASSIGGWAGGTNYGYTF.

The J gene is TRBJ2-4, the V gene TRBV7-9, with 7 positions matching TRBD1. The V gene end was trimmed by 4 bases and the J gene end by 0 bases; junction bases not matched to a gene: 9. In germline, CDR1 is SEHNR, CDR2 FQNEAQ (reference sequence). The CDR3 length is 17 residues. The CDR3 here is CASSSTGIRVAKNIQYF. The CDR3 DNA reads as TGTGCCAGCAGCTCGACAGGGATTCGGGTAGCCAAAAACATTCAGTACTTC.

The chain combines TRBV19 with TRBJ1-1, with a tentative D call TRBD1 (6 bases). The CDR3 is made up of 14 amino acids. Germline CDR1 LNHDA, CDR2 SQIVND (reference sequence). Trimming removed 6 bases at V and 4 bases at J, with 15 bases between. CDR3 in amino acids: CASRTYRAGTEAFF. DNA for the CDR3: TGTGCCAGTAGGACATACAGGGCTGGCACTGAAGCTTTCTTT.

The genes are TRBV30 and TRBJ1-5, with D possibly TRBD1 on 6 matching bases. CDR3 size: 13 residues. V lost 2 bases and J 5 bases, leaving 10 bases between the germline ends. CDR1 and CDR2 (germline): GTSNPN, SVGIG (reference sequence). The CDR3 nucleotides are TGTGCCTGGAGTAACAGGGCTGATCAGCCCCAGCATTTT. It yields the protein CAWSNRADQPQHF.

This clone came up once. The V call is TRBV2, the J call TRBJ2-5; TRBD2 agrees at 11 bases. There are 12 residues in the CDR3. The V gene's germline CDR1 is SNHLY and CDR2 FYNNEI. V was pared by 8 bases and J by 4 bases, with 0 bases of the junction left unmatched. The CDR3 sequence: CASGTSGETQYF. As DNA, the CDR3 is TGTGCCAGCGGGACTAGCGGAGAGACCCAGTACTTC.

J is TRBJ2-5 and V is TRBV19; 8 bases line up with TRBD1. The CDR3 is made up of 13 amino acids. From germline, CDR1 is LNHDA and CDR2 SQIVND (reference sequence). Trimming cost V 4 bases and J 5 bases; bases outside gene matches: 3. CDR3 sequence (DNA): TGTGCCAGTAGTACAACAGGGGGGGAGACCCAGTACTTC. Residues: CASSTTGGETQYF.

The chain links TRBV6-1 to TRBJ2-7, with TRBD2 matching over 7 bases. Germline assignment: CDR1 MNHNS and CDR2 SASEGT. Trimming took 6 bases from V and 1 from J; bases not matched to a gene: 9. This CDR3 contains 15 residues. The CDR3 DNA reads as TGTGCCAGCAGCCTCAGGGAGGGGTGGTCCTACGAGCAGTACTTC. Protein sequence: CASSLREGWSYEQYF.

The sample holds one count of this clone. The V gene is TRBV14, the J gene TRBJ1-4; D ambiguous. Trimming stripped 4 bases from V and 0 bases from J, with 3 bases between. The CDR3 is 13 amino acids. Germline loops: CDR1 SGHDN, CDR2 FVKESK. The CDR3 coding sequence is TGTGCCAGCAGCCGTGCAACTAATGAAAAACTGTTTTTT. Translation gives CASSRATNEKLFF.

The chain carries TRBV5-5 and TRBJ1-5, with a tentative D call TRBD1 (6 bases). This CDR3 comprises 15 residues. Germline V gene lookup returns CDR1 SGHKS and CDR2 YYEKEE (reference sequence). V lost 4 bases to trimming and J lost 1 base, with 12 bases between them. The CDR3 protein is CASSPVGGSNQPQHF. CDR3 sequence (DNA): TGTGCCAGCAGCCCGGTAGGGGGGAGCAATCAGCCCCAGCATTTT. Together with reference TRBV5-5 and TRBJ1-5, the CDR3 gives the full variable domain: DAGVTQSPTHLIKTRGQQVTLRCSPISGHKSVSWYQQVLGQGPQFIFQYYEKEERGRGNFPDRFSARQFPNYSSELNVNALLLGDSALYLCASSPVGGSNQPQHFGDGTRLSIL.